A selection of T cell receptor beta chains follows, all from one sample in a study of cytomegalovirus exposure and HLA in healthy donors. Clones were sequenced by immunoSEQ multiplex PCR, and TCRdb holds only the in-frame ones, with some missing. The sample lists tens of thousands of clones, around three quarters occurring once. Sequences were obtained from PBMCs. The receptors were sampled from a woman aged 40 to 49 in good health and CMV-seropositive. CDR3s include the opening cysteine and the closing phenylalanine or tryptophan. D genes are given only for firm matches. The size entry is marked missing in some rows and otherwise reads once, few, many or a size class.

V,size,J,D,CDR3,DNA
TRBV6-6,NA,TRBJ2-2,TRBD1,CASSRTGPNTGELFF,TGTGCCAGCAGTCGGACAGGCCCGAACACCGGGGAGCTGTTTTTT
TRBV19,NA,TRBJ1-3,TRBD1,CASSKPRGPGNTIYF,TGTGCCAGTAGTAAACCCAGGGGGCCAGGAAACACCATATATTTT
TRBV5-1,NA,TRBJ2-7,TRBD1,CASSLGGQIPSYEQYF,TGCGCCAGCAGCTTGGGGGGACAGATACCCTCCTACGAGCAGTACTTC
TRBV19,NA,TRBJ2-5,TRBD2,CASSSPGTSLGETQYF,TGTGCCAGTAGCTCCCCGGGGACTAGCCTGGGAGAGACCCAGTACTTC
TRBV29-1,NA,TRBJ1-4,NA,CSVPGRTNEKLFF,TGCAGCGTTCCCGGGAGAACTAATGAAAAACTGTTTTTT
TRBV4-1,NA,TRBJ2-7,NA,CASSHQTGEQYF,TGCGCCAGCAGCCACCAAACGGGGGAGCAGTACTTC
TRBV19,NA,TRBJ1-4,NA,CASSPAGNEKLFF,TGTGCCAGTAGTCCCGCGGGGAATGAAAAACTGTTTTTT
TRBV7-2,NA,TRBJ1-5,TRBD1,CASSLDRGSQPQHF,TGTGCCAGCAGCTTAGACAGGGGTAGTCAGCCCCAGCATTTT
TRBV11-3,NA,TRBJ2-2,NA,CASSLRSTNTGELFF,TGTGCCAGCAGCTTGAGGTCCACGAACACCGGGGAGCTGTTTTTT
TRBV5-4,NA,TRBJ2-5,NA,CASGFLGSDETQYF,TGTGCCAGCGGCTTCTTGGGGAGCGACGAGACCCAGTACTTC
TRBV5-1,NA,TRBJ2-1,TRBD2,CASSLWASGPNEQFF,TGCGCCAGCAGCTTGTGGGCTAGCGGCCCCAATGAGCAGTTCTTC
TRBV7-9,few,TRBJ2-7,NA,CASSLEQSQPAYEQYF,TGTGCCAGCAGCTTAGAGCAGTCACAGCCCGCATACGAGCAGTACTTC
TRBV18,NA,TRBJ2-6,TRBD1,CASSLWDRARAGANVLTF,TGTGCCAGCTCACTTTGGGACAGGGCACGGGCTGGGGCCAACGTCCTGACTTTC
TRBV19,NA,TRBJ1-4,NA,CASSIGGSLGGEKLFF,TGTGCCAGTAGTATCGGAGGGAGCCTGGGGGGTGAAAAACTGTTTTTT
TRBV19,NA,TRBJ2-7,TRBD1,CASSLRDRGSYEQYF,TGTGCCAGTTCCCTCCGGGACAGGGGATCCTACGAGCAGTACTTC
TRBV4-2,NA,TRBJ2-7,TRBD1,CASSRKTGQGGISVPEQYF,TGTGCCAGCAGCCGCAAAACGGGACAGGGGGGGATTAGCGTTCCCGAGCAGTACTTC
TRBV21-1,NA,TRBJ2-3,NA,CASSTPVRGSTDTQYF,TGTGCCAGCAGCACACCGGTGCGGGGGAGCACAGATACGCAGTATTTT
TRBV5-4,once,TRBJ1-1,NA,CASSSTSVGTEAFF,TGTGCCAGCAGCTCCACCTCGGTCGGCACTGAAGCTTTCTTT
TRBV25-1,NA,TRBJ1-6,NA,CASSDPRGGRNSPLHF,TGTGCCAGCAGTGACCCCCGGGGGGGCCGTAATTCACCCCTCCACTTT
TRBV30,few,TRBJ1-2,NA,CAWNRGGNYGYTF,TGTGCCTGGAACCGTGGGGGGAACTATGGCTACACCTTC
TRBV6-1,few,TRBJ1-2,TRBD1,CASLHGGTGRDGYTF,TGTGCCAGCCTTCATGGAGGGACAGGGAGAGATGGCTACACCTTC
TRBV6-6,NA,TRBJ2-7,NA,CASSLTGTPSYEQYF,TGTGCCAGCAGTCTGACCGGGACACCTTCCTACGAGCAGTACTTC
TRBV19,NA,TRBJ1-6,NA,CASSIGRGSGSPLHF,TGTGCCAGTAGTATAGGCAGGGGTTCTGGTTCACCCCTCCACTTT
TRBV7-2,NA,TRBJ1-2,NA,CASSSVGGANYGYTF,TGTGCCAGCAGCTCCGTGGGAGGGGCTAACTATGGCTACACCTTC
TRBV13,NA,TRBJ2-6,NA,CASSRYLSGIDPSGRTSGANVLTF,TGTGCCAGCAGCCGGTACCTATCGGGGATTGATCCGTCGGGGAGGACATCTGGGGCCAACGTCCTGACTTTC
TRBV5-1,NA,TRBJ2-3,NA,CASTGTAGRGVDTQYF,TGCGCCAGCACCGGTACCGCGGGACGAGGGGTAGATACGCAGTATTTT
TRBV5-1,NA,TRBJ1-2,TRBD1,CASSLTQGAWGYTF,TGCGCCAGCAGTCTCACCCAGGGGGCTTGGGGCTACACCTTC
TRBV7-2,few,TRBJ1-1,TRBD1,CASSLGGLPGQGNTEAFF,TGTGCCAGCAGCTTAGGTGGGCTTCCGGGACAGGGGAACACTGAAGCTTTCTTT
TRBV9,NA,TRBJ2-1,TRBD1,CASSDGTGDYNEQFF,TGTGCCAGCAGCGACGGGACAGGGGATTACAATGAGCAGTTCTTC
TRBV10-2,NA,TRBJ2-7,TRBD1,CASRIQGEIYEQYF,TGCGCCAGCAGAATACAGGGGGAAATCTACGAGCAGTACTTC
TRBV6-1,NA,TRBJ2-7,TRBD2,CASSAGRGGDEQYF,TGTGCCAGCAGTGCGGGGAGGGGCGGCGACGAGCAGTACTTC
TRBV29-1,NA,TRBJ1-6,NA,CSVGAREGSPLHF,TGCAGCGTGGGGGCCAGGGAAGGATCACCCCTCCACTTT
TRBV6-5,NA,TRBJ1-4,NA,CASSGGVAANEKLFF,TGTGCCAGCAGTGGGGGGGTGGCAGCTAATGAAAAACTGTTTTTT
TRBV20-1,NA,TRBJ2-3,TRBD1,CSARTGLEYF,TGCAGTGCAAGGACAGGATTAGAGTATTTT
TRBV9,NA,TRBJ2-1,TRBD2,CASSGTSGTTYNEQFF,TGTGCCAGCAGCGGAACTAGCGGAACTACATACAATGAGCAGTTCTTC
TRBV9,NA,TRBJ2-3,TRBD2,CASSVKGLAGTDTQYF,TGTGCCAGCAGCGTCAAGGGACTAGCGGGGACAGATACGCAGTATTTT
TRBV19,NA,TRBJ1-5,NA,CASSLRQDNQPQHF,TGTGCCAGCAGTTTGAGACAGGACAATCAGCCCCAGCATTTT
TRBV29-1,NA,TRBJ1-1,NA,CSVGLGAQTEAFF,TGCAGCGTTGGCTTGGGGGCGCAGACTGAAGCTTTCTTT
TRBV7-6,NA,TRBJ1-4,NA,CASSLAASNEKLFF,TGTGCCAGCAGCTTGGCGGCCTCTAATGAAAAACTGTTTTTT
TRBV6-1,NA,TRBJ1-4,TRBD1,CASSEKTGGPEKLFF,TGTGCCAGCAGTGAGAAGACAGGGGGCCCTGAAAAACTGTTTTTT
TRBV7-2,NA,TRBJ1-2,NA,CASSLGLQGIVGYTF,TGTGCCAGCAGCTTGGGGTTGCAGGGAATAGTTGGCTACACCTTC
TRBV6-5,few,TRBJ2-2,TRBD1,CASSNADRVSGELFF,TGTGCCAGCAGTAACGCCGACAGGGTCTCCGGGGAGCTGTTTTTT
TRBV29-1,NA,TRBJ2-7,TRBD1,CSVKGTASYEQYF,TGCAGCGTCAAAGGGACAGCCTCCTACGAGCAGTACTTC
TRBV7-6,NA,TRBJ2-3,NA,CASSFSGWADTQYF,TGTGCCAGCAGCTTCAGCGGATGGGCAGATACGCAGTATTTT
TRBV5-6,NA,TRBJ2-7,NA,CASSAGFGSYEQYF,TGTGCCAGCAGCGCCGGGTTCGGATCCTACGAGCAGTACTTC
TRBV11-2,NA,TRBJ1-3,NA,CASSSRDMAGNTIYF,TGTGCCAGCAGCTCCCGGGACATGGCTGGAAACACCATATATTTT
TRBV10-2,NA,TRBJ1-1,NA,CASSHRDTEAFF,TGCGCCAGCAGCCACAGGGACACTGAAGCTTTCTTT
TRBV7-9,NA,TRBJ2-3,TRBD2,CASSLRGTSGLTDTQYF,TGTGCCAGCAGCCTTAGGGGGACTAGCGGGCTTACAGATACGCAGTATTTT
TRBV9,NA,TRBJ1-6,NA,CASSEEGMNSPLHF,TGTGCCAGCAGCGAAGAGGGAATGAATTCACCCCTCCACTTT
TRBV6-1,NA,TRBJ2-7,NA,CASSEGGDYEQYF,TGTGCCAGCAGTGAAGGTGGAGACTACGAGCAGTACTTC
TRBV30,NA,TRBJ2-5,TRBD2,CAWGRDRGETQYF,TGTGCCTGGGGGAGGGACCGGGGGGAGACCCAGTACTTC